Each of the 9 T cell receptor beta chains below was sequenced from the same sample in a study of human T cells and chemical hapten exposure. TCRdb re-called the RACE reads with MiXCR, one entry per CDR3 protein. The table shows about 82,000 distinct CDR3 sequences, with 13% occurring only once. Time point of the sample: patch test 3, about 24 weeks after DPC sensitization. Treatment in this sample: therapeutic diphenylcyclopropenone sensitization with weekly scalp DPC. The sample in question was whole blood, obtained in connection with sensitization to the hapten diphenylcyclopropenone (DPC). The receptor source for this set is a woman between 45 and 60 years old with alopecia areata. Some clones in this sample may be carry-over from other donors' samples.

The chain uses TRBV3-1 and TRBJ2-1, with D hard to call. Trimming took off 1 base at V and 6 bases at J, with 4 bases between the two ends. This CDR3 is built from 12 residues. In germline, CDR1 is LGHDT, CDR2 YNNKEL (reference sequence). CDR3 residues: CASSQAANEQFF. CDR3 nucleotide sequence: TGTGCCAGCAGCCAAGCTGCCAATGAGCAGTTCTTC.

J is TRBJ2-7 and V is TRBV20-1; 12 bases align to TRBD2. CDR3 size: 15 residues. V lost 5 bases, J lost 4 bases, and 9 bases stayed unmatched. CDR1 DFQATT and CDR2 SNEGSKA come from the germline V gene (reference sequence). The CDR3 loop is CSASGWTSGKYEQYF. CDR3 DNA: TGCAGTGCTTCCGGTTGGACTAGCGGGAAATACGAGCAGTACTTC.

This clonotype was recorded only once. The V and J genes are TRBV20-1 and TRBJ1-1, with D maybe TRBD1 (6 bases). Per the germline V gene, CDR1 is DFQATT and CDR2 is SNEGSKA (reference sequence). The CDR3 is made up of 12 amino acids. Deletions cut 3 bases from V and 9 bases from J, with 14 bases between. The DNA of the CDR3 is TGCAGTGCTAGCAAAGTGGGGGGGCAAGCTTTCTTT. It translates to CSASKVGGQAFF.

There are a few counts of this clonotype. The V call is TRBV7-9, the J call TRBJ2-3; the D gene is possibly TRBD1 (5 bases). CDR3 length: 16 amino acids. Trimming left V 5 bases short and J 2 bases short, with 17 bases between. CDR1 and CDR2 (germline): SEHNR, FQNEAQ (reference sequence). CDR3 bases: TGTGCCAGCAGCAACCAACAGGTTACCTTCACAGATACGCAGTATTTT. Translated: CASSNQQVTFTDTQYF.

This clonotype showed up many times. The chain has TRBV29-1 and TRBJ1-1; D is perhaps TRBD1 (5 bases). V was shortened by 2 bases and J by 4 bases, with 8 bases between the two germline ends. The V gene's germline CDR1 is SQVTM and CDR2 ANQGSEA. The CDR3 sequence is 12 residues long. DNA for the CDR3: TGCAGCGTTGAACCCGGGGGCACTGAAGCTTTCTTT. The encoded protein is CSVEPGGTEAFF.

This chain joins TRBV6-5 and TRBJ2-4, with D perhaps matching TRBD1 (5 bases). The ends were cut back, 6 bases at V and 0 bases at J, with 18 bases in the middle. CDR3 length: 17 amino acids. The germline gives CDR1 MNHEY, CDR2 SVGAGI. The CDR3 sequence is CASSRALGQVAKNIQYF. The CDR3 DNA is TGTGCCAGCAGCCGAGCCCTAGGACAAGTAGCCAAAAACATTCAGTACTTC.

This clonotype has ten or more counts. This chain uses TRBV5-5 with TRBJ2-1, with D perhaps TRBD2 (7 bases). Trimming stripped 1 base from V and 13 bases from J, with 12 bases between. This CDR3 is built from 12 residues. Germline loops: CDR1 SGHKS, CDR2 YYEKEE (reference sequence). CDR3 in DNA: TGTGCCAGCAGCTTGTATCGGGGGGCTCAGTTCTTC. It codes for CASSLYRGAQFF.

This clonotype was observed many times. The gene calls are TRBV10-3 and TRBJ1-3; D ambiguous. Germline V gene sequence: CDR1 ENHRY, CDR2 SYGVKD. V was cut by 7 bases and J by 0 bases, with 13 bases left in between. The CDR3 is made up of 15 amino acids. In nucleotides, the CDR3 is TGTGCCATCACTGCCGACGGTAGCTCTGGAAACACCATATATTTT. Its translation: CAITADGSSGNTIYF.

The chain combines TRBV12-3 or TRBV12-4 with TRBJ2-7; a weak D match, TRBD2 (6 bases). This CDR3 spans 15 amino acids. V was pared by 6 bases and J by 7 bases, with 22 bases between. CDR3 coding DNA: TGTGCCAGCAGCTCGCGTGGTAGCGGAAGCTGGGAGCAGTACTTC. It yields the protein CASSSRGSGSWEQYF.